The clone carrying this T cell receptor (beta chain) has only a few counts. The CDR3 sequence is 15 residues long. Germline V CDR1 and CDR2: SQVTM, ANQGSEA. V lost 5 bases and J lost 7, with 23 bases in between. This record comes from a study of T-cell memory formation after mild COVID-19. Using its own MiXCR run on the 5' RACE reads, TCRdb lists one record per CDR3 protein. Of fewer than 200,000 distinct CDR3 sequences listed, 20% to 25% are singletons. The specimen was PBMCs or a T cell subset sorted from them (not recorded which). The chain employs TRBV29-1 and TRBJ1-1, with D possibly TRBD1 on 5 matching bases. This TCR came from an adult woman who had mild COVID-19 (a few samples of this study predate the infection). Cell type and time point are not known. This chain's CDR3 is CSVRDIGGAEVEAFF. The CDR3 DNA sequence: TGCAGCGTTCGAGATATAGGAGGGGCGGAGGTTGAAGCTTTCTTT.